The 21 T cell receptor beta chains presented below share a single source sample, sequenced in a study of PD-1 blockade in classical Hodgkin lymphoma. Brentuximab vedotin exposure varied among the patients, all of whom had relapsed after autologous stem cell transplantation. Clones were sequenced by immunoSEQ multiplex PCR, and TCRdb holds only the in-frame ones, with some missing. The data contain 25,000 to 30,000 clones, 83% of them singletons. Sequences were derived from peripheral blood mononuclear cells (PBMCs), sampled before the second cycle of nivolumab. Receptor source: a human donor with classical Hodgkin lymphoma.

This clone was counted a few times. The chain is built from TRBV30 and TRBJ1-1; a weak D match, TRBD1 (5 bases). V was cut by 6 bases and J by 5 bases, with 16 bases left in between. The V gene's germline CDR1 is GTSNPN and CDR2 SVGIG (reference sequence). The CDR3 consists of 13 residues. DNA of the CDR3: TGTGCCTGTATCAGACCCCGGGGGACTGAAGCTTTCTTT. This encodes CACIRPRGTEAFF. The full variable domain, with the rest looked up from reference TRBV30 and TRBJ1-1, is SQTIHQWPATLVQPVGSPLSLECTVEGTSNPNLYWYRQAAGRGLQLLFYSVGIGQISSEVPQNLSASRPQDRQFILSSKKLLLSDSGFYLCACIRPRGTEAFFGQGTRLTVV.

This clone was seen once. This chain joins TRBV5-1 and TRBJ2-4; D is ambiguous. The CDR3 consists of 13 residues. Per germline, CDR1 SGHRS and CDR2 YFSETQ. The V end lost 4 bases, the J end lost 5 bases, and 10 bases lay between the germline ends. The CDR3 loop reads CASSADGQNIQYF. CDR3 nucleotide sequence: TGCGCCAGCAGCGCGGACGGACAAAACATTCAGTACTTC.

The CDR3 here is CASSVSGGAGEGYNEQFF. The CDR3 nucleotides read TGTGCCAGCAGCGTGTCCGGCGGAGCGGGAGAGGGGTACAATGAGCAGTTCTTC. This chain uses TRBV9 with TRBJ2-1; 8 bases fit TRBD2. With 2 bases clipped from V and 4 bases from J, the junction kept 14 bases outside the gene matches. The CDR3 contains 18 residues. Germline V gene data show CDR1 as SGDLS and CDR2 as YYNGEE.

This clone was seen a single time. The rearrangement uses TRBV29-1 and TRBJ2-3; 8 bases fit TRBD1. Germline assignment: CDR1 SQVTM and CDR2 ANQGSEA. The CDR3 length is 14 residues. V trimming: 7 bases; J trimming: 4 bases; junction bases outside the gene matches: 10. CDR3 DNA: TGCAGCGCTCGGGACAGGCTGTGGGCAGATACGCAGTATTTT. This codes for CSARDRLWADTQYF.

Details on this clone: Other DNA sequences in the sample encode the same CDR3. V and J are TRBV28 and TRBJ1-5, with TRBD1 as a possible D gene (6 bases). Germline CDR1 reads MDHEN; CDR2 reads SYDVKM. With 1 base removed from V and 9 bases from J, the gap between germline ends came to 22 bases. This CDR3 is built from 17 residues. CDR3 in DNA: TGTGCCAGCAGTTTATTGGGGGCGGGGGGGCGGCTATCGCCCCAGCATTTT. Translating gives CASSLLGAGGRLSPQHF. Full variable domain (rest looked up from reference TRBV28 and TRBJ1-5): DVKVTQSSRYLVKRTGEKVFLECVQDMDHENMFWYRQDPGLGLRLIYFSYDVKMKEKGDIPEGYSVSREKKERFSLILESASTNQTSMYLCASSLLGAGGRLSPQHFGDGTRLSIL.

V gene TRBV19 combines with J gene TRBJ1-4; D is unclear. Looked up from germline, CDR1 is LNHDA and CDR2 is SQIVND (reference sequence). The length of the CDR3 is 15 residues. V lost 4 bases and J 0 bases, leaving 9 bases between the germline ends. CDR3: CASSTGRATNEKLFF. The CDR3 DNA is TGTGCCAGTAGTACCGGACGCGCAACTAATGAAAAACTGTTTTTT. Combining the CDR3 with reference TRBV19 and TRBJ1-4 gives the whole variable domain DGGITQSPKYLFRKEGQNVTLSCEQNLNHDAMYWYRQDPGQGLRLIYYSQIVNDFQKGDIAEGYSVSREKKESFPLTVTSAQKNPTAFYLCASSTGRATNEKLFFGSGTQLSVL.

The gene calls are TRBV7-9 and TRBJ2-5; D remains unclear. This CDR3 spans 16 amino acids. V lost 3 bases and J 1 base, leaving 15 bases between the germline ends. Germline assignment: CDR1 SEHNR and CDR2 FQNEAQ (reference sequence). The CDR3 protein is CASSFRPLPVQETQYF. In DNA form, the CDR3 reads TGTGCCAGCAGCTTCCGCCCACTACCCGTCCAAGAGACCCAGTACTTC. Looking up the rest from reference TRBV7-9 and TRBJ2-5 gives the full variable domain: DTGVSQNPRHKITKRGQNVTFRCDPISEHNRLYWYRQTLGQGPEFLTYFQNEAQLEKSRLLSDRFSAERPKGSFSTLEIQRTEQGDSAMYLCASSFRPLPVQETQYFGPGTRLLVL.

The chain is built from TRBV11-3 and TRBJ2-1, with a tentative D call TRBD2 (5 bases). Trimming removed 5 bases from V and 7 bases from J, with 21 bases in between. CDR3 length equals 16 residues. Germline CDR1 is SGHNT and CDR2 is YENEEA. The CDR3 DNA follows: TGTGCCAGCAGCCTCCGCGGGCAGGTGTTTACAAATGAGCAGTTCTTC. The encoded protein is CASSLRGQVFTNEQFF.

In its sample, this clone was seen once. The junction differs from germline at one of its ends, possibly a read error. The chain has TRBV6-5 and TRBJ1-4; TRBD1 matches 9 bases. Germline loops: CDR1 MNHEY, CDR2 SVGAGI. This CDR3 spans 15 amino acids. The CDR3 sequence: CASSLGQGRNENLFF. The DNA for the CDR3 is TGTGCCAGCAGCCTGGGACAGGGAAGAAATGAAAATCTGTTTTTT.

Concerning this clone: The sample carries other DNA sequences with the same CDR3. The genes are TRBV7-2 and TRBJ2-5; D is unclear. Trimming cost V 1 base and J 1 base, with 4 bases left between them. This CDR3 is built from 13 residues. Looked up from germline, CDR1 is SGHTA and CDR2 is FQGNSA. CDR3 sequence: CASSLGRQETQYF. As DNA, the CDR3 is TGTGCCAGCAGCTTAGGTCGCCAAGAGACCCAGTACTTC.

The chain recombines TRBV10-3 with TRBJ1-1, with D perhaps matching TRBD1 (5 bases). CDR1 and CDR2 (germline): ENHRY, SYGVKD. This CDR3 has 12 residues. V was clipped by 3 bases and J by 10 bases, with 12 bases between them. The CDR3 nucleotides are TGTGCCATCAGTGAAGTGTCGGGGGGAGCTTTCTTT. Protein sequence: CAISEVSGGAFF.

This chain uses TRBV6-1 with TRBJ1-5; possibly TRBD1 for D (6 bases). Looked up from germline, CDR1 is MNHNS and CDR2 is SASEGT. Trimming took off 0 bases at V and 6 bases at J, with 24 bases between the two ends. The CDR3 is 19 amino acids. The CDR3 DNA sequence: TGTGCCAGCAGTGAAGCGCTTCTCTTACAGGGTGTGTTGTCTCAGCCCCAGCATTTT. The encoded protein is CASSEALLLQGVLSQPQHF.

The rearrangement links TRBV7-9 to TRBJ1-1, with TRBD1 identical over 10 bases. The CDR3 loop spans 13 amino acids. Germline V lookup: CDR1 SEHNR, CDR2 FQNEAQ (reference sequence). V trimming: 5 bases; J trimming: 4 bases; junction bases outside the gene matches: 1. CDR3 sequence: CASSRTGGTEAFF. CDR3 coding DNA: TGTGCCAGCAGCCGGACAGGGGGCACTGAAGCTTTCTTT.

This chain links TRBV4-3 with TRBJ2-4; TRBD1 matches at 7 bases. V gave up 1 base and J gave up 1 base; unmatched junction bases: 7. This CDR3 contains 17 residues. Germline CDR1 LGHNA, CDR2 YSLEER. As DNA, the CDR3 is TGCGCCAGCAGCCAAGCGCGACAGGGTTGGGCCAAAAACATTCAGTACTTC. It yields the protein CASSQARQGWAKNIQYF.

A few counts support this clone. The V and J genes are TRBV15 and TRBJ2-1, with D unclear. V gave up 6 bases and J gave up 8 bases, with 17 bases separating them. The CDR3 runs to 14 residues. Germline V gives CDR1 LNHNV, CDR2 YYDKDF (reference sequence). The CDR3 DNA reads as TGTGCCACCAGTAGGACGGCCCCCGTGGATGAGCAGTTCTTC. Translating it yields CATSRTAPVDEQFF.

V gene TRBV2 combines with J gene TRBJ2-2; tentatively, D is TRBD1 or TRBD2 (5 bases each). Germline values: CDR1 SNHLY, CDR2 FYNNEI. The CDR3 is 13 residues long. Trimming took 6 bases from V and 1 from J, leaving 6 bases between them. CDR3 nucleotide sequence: TGTGCCAGCAGGGGGGAGAACACCGGGGAGCTGTTTTTT. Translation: CASRGENTGELFF. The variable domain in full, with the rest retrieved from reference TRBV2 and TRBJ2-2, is EPEVTQTPSHQVTQMGQEVILRCVPISNHLYFYWYRQILGQKVEFLVSFYNNEISEKSEIFDDQFSVERPDGSNFTLKIRSTKLEDSAMYFCASRGENTGELFFGEGSRLTVL.

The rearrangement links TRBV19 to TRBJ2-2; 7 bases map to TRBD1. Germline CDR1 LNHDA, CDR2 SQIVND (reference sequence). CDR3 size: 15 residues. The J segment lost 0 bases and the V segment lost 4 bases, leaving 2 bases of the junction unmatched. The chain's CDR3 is CASSKGTANTGELFF. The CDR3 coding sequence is TGTGCCAGTAGTAAGGGGACAGCGAACACCGGGGAGCTGTTTTTT.

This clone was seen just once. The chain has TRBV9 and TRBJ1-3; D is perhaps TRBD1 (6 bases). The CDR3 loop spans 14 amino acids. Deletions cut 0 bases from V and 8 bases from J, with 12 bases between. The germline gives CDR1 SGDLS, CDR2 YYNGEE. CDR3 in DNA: TGTGCCAGCAGCGTAGGGGGGGCCGGGGACACCATATATTTT. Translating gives CASSVGGAGDTIYF.

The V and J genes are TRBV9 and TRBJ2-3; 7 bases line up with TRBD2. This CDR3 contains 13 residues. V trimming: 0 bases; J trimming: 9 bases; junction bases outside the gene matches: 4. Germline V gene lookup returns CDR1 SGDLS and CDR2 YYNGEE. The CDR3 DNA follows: TGTGCCAGCAGCGTAGAGGGGAGGGGAACGCAGTATTTT. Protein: CASSVEGRGTQYF. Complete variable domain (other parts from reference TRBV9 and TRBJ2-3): DSGVTQTPKHLITATGQRVTLRCSPRSGDLSVYWYQQSLDQGLQFLIQYYNGEERAKGNILERFSAQQFPDLHSELNLSSLELGDSALYFCASSVEGRGTQYFGPGTRLTVL.

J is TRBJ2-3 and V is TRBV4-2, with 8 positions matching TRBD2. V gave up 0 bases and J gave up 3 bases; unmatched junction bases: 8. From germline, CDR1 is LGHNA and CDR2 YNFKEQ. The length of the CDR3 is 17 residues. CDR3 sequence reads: CASSQEWASGLTDTQYF. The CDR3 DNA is TGTGCCAGCAGCCAAGAGTGGGCTAGCGGGCTGACAGATACGCAGTATTTT.

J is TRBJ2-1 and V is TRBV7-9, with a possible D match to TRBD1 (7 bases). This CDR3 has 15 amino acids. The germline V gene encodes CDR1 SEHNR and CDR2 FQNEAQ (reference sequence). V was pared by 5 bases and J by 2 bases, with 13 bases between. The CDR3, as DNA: TGTGCCAGCAGCCCTTCAGGGGGGACCTACAATGAGCAGTTCTTC. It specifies CASSPSGGTYNEQFF.